This T cell receptor beta chain was documented in a study of cytomegalovirus exposure and HLA in healthy donors. Overall study findings and caveats: Earlier analysis found most TCR beta V segments productive about 87% or about 30% of the time.

Worth noting for this clone: The antigen is not known.

V was cut by 0 bases and J by 4 bases, with 12 bases left in between. In germline, CDR1 is MNHEY, CDR2 SVGAGI. This CDR3 is 15 amino acids long. The PCR was carried out with 60 Vbeta primers and 13 Jbeta primers. Per the authors' pipeline: Approximately 11 million of the 75 million to 95 million unique TCR beta chains counted in a later analysis were shared. Data came from immunoSEQ multiplex PCR; TCRdb stores just in-frame clones and leaves some out. The DNA gave D and trimming, while V, J and clone size come from that table. The table has approximately 160,000 clones, more than 65% seen once. The sequenced sample was PBMCs. The receptor was derived from a man between 18 and 35 years old in good health and CMV-seropositive. The chain employs TRBV6-5 and TRBJ1-1, with a possible D match to TRBD1 (5 bases). CDR3 region: CASSYSSGDGTEAFF. As DNA, the CDR3 is TGTGCCAGCAGTTACTCGTCGGGGGATGGCACTGAAGCTTTCTTT.